This TCR beta chain was obtained from a study of somatic mutations in cytotoxic T cells in rheumatoid arthritis. Generated by immunoSEQ multiplex PCR, the TCRdb table keeps only in-frame clones and is missing some. This sample yields approximately 16,000 clones, of which approximately 84% are seen a single time; 17% belongs to the top ten. The germline V and J ends were trimmed by 1 base and 3 bases, with 10 bases remaining between them. The CDR3 runs 14 residues. Germline CDR1 and CDR2: MGHRA and YSYEKL. This clone was recorded only once. The receptor's source is an adult with rheumatoid arthritis. The chain is built from TRBV4-1 and TRBJ2-7, with D uncertain. Sequencing was done on a sample of CD8+ T cells sorted from blood. The CDR3 sequence: CASSQGRTGYEQYF. CDR3 DNA: TGCGCCAGCAGCCAAGGAAGGACGGGCTACGAGCAGTACTTC.